These T cell receptor beta chains were read from a single sample in a study of chemoradiotherapy in HPV16-positive cancers. Sequenced by immunoSEQ multiplex PCR; TCRdb stores in-frame clones only, minus some. The sample records about 22,000 clones, approximately 90% being singletons. The sample in question was blood, obtained from a patient who underwent chemoradiotherapy. These receptors were collected from a human donor with HPV-associated anogenital cancer. The CDR3 runs from the conserved cysteine through the conserved F or W. D genes are given only for firm matches. The size entry is marked missing in some rows and otherwise reads once, few, many or a size class.

v_call: TRBV29-1
d_call: TRBD1
clone_size: .
j_call: TRBJ2-5
cdr3_length: 17
cdr3_aa: CSVVPRPGQGYQETQYF
cdr3_nt: TGCAGCGTAGTCCCGCGACCGGGACAGGGGTACCAAGAGACCCAGTACTTC

v_call: TRBV5-1
d_call: TRBD1
clone_size: .
j_call: TRBJ2-7
cdr3_length: 16
cdr3_aa: CASSERTGGGTYEQYF
cdr3_nt: TGCGCCAGCAGCGAAAGGACAGGGGGGGGGACCTACGAGCAGTACTTC

v_call: TRBV27
d_call: .
clone_size: .
j_call: TRBJ1-1
cdr3_length: 14
cdr3_aa: CASSLGSGRTEAFF
cdr3_nt: TGTGCCAGCAGTTTAGGTTCAGGACGCACTGAAGCTTTCTTT

v_call: TRBV2
d_call: .
clone_size: .
j_call: TRBJ1-1
cdr3_length: 12
cdr3_aa: CASTKRGTEAFF
cdr3_nt: TGTGCCAGCACCAAGAGGGGCACTGAAGCTTTCTTT

v_call: TRBV6-5
d_call: .
clone_size: .
j_call: TRBJ2-1
cdr3_length: 12
cdr3_aa: CASSTQGDSKFF
cdr3_nt: TGTGCCAGCAGCACCCAGGGGGACTCAAAGTTCTTC

v_call: TRBV5-6
d_call: TRBD1
clone_size: .
j_call: TRBJ1-2
cdr3_length: 16
cdr3_aa: CASSFRRDRGHYGYTF
cdr3_nt: TGTGCCAGCAGCTTCAGGAGGGACAGGGGGCACTATGGCTACACCTTC

v_call: TRBV18
d_call: .
clone_size: .
j_call: TRBJ2-5
cdr3_length: 14
cdr3_aa: CASSPLGGQETQYF
cdr3_nt: TGTGCCAGCTCACCTTTAGGGGGCCAAGAGACCCAGTACTTC

v_call: TRBV5-4
d_call: .
clone_size: .
j_call: TRBJ1-1
cdr3_length: 14
cdr3_aa: CASSLGGLYTEAFF
cdr3_nt: TGTGCCAGCAGCTTAGGGGGACTTTACACTGAAGCTTTCTTT

v_call: TRBV15
d_call: .
clone_size: once
j_call: TRBJ2-3
cdr3_length: 13
cdr3_aa: CATSRGLADTQYF
cdr3_nt: TGTGCCACCAGCAGGGGCTTGGCAGATACGCAGTATTTT

v_call: TRBV19
d_call: TRBD1
clone_size: .
j_call: TRBJ1-2
cdr3_length: 15
cdr3_aa: CASSILGTGGYGYTF
cdr3_nt: TGTGCCAGTAGTATATTAGGGACAGGGGGCTACGGCTACACCTTC

v_call: TRBV30
d_call: .
clone_size: .
j_call: TRBJ2-3
cdr3_length: 14
cdr3_aa: CAWSVLVGTDTQYF
cdr3_nt: TGTGCCTGGAGTGTCCTAGTCGGCACAGATACGCAGTATTTT

v_call: TRBV5-1
d_call: TRBD1
clone_size: .
j_call: TRBJ1-2
cdr3_length: 15
cdr3_aa: CASSSYTGGAEGYTF
cdr3_nt: TGCGCCAGCAGCTCCTATACAGGGGGAGCAGAGGGCTACACCTTC

v_call: TRBV6-4
d_call: .
clone_size: .
j_call: TRBJ2-1
cdr3_length: 15
cdr3_aa: CASSIQVGQGNEQFF
cdr3_nt: TGTGCCAGCAGTATCCAGGTCGGTCAAGGGAATGAGCAGTTCTTC

v_call: TRBV5-1
d_call: TRBD1
clone_size: .
j_call: TRBJ1-2
cdr3_length: 16
cdr3_aa: CASSLGPGGDNYGYTF
cdr3_nt: TGCGCCAGCAGCTTGGGGCCAGGGGGCGATAACTATGGCTACACCTTC

v_call: TRBV6-1
d_call: .
clone_size: .
j_call: TRBJ1-5
cdr3_length: 13
cdr3_aa: CASLRTNNQPQHF
cdr3_nt: TGTGCCAGCCTCCGGACGAACAATCAGCCCCAGCATTTT

v_call: TRBV11-2
d_call: .
clone_size: .
j_call: TRBJ2-7
cdr3_length: 15
cdr3_aa: CASSLAGGQRYEQYF
cdr3_nt: TGTGCCAGCAGCTTAGCGGGGGGCCAGAGGTACGAGCAGTACTTC

v_call: TRBV5-6
d_call: .
clone_size: .
j_call: TRBJ1-1
cdr3_length: 16
cdr3_aa: CASSLRGPDFGNEAFF
cdr3_nt: TGTGCCAGCAGCTTGCGCGGGCCCGATTTTGGCAATGAAGCTTTCTTT

v_call: TRBV7-9
d_call: TRBD1
clone_size: .
j_call: TRBJ1-1
cdr3_length: 17
cdr3_aa: CASSRDRAWVMNTEAFF
cdr3_nt: TGTGCCAGCAGCCGAGACAGGGCGTGGGTAATGAACACTGAAGCTTTCTTT

v_call: TRBV6-5
d_call: TRBD1
clone_size: .
j_call: TRBJ2-5
cdr3_length: 13
cdr3_aa: CASSWTGQETQYF
cdr3_nt: TGTGCCAGCAGTTGGACAGGGCAAGAGACCCAGTACTTC

v_call: TRBV5-1
d_call: TRBD1
clone_size: .
j_call: TRBJ2-2
cdr3_length: 13
cdr3_aa: CASSDRATGELFF
cdr3_nt: TGCGCCAGCAGTGACAGGGCCACCGGGGAGCTGTTTTTT

v_call: TRBV2
d_call: .
clone_size: .
j_call: TRBJ2-1
cdr3_length: 14
cdr3_aa: CASSSFSGRSEQFF
cdr3_nt: TGTGCCAGCAGTTCCTTCTCGGGCCGCAGTGAGCAGTTCTTC

v_call: TRBV7-9
d_call: .
clone_size: .
j_call: TRBJ1-5
cdr3_length: 19
cdr3_aa: CASSLVRWAGSGSNQPQHF
cdr3_nt: TGTGCCAGCAGCTTAGTTCGTTGGGCCGGCTCGGGTAGCAATCAGCCCCAGCATTTT

v_call: TRBV7-9
d_call: .
clone_size: .
j_call: TRBJ2-1
cdr3_length: 16
cdr3_aa: CASSSTGQISSHEQFF
cdr3_nt: TGTGCCAGCAGCTCCACGGGGCAAATTAGTTCCCATGAGCAGTTCTTC

v_call: TRBV4-1
d_call: .
clone_size: few
j_call: TRBJ1-1
cdr3_length: 14
cdr3_aa: CASSQKSQYTEAFF
cdr3_nt: TGCGCCAGCAGCCAAAAGTCCCAGTACACTGAAGCTTTCTTT

v_call: TRBV7-8
d_call: TRBD1
clone_size: once
j_call: TRBJ1-2
cdr3_length: 16
cdr3_aa: CASSRTPTGANYGYTF
cdr3_nt: TGTGCCAGCAGCCGCACCCCGACAGGGGCCAACTATGGCTACACCTTC

v_call: TRBV11-2
d_call: TRBD1
clone_size: .
j_call: TRBJ1-2
cdr3_length: 15
cdr3_aa: CASSLWTGTNYGYTF
cdr3_nt: TGTGCCAGCAGCTTGTGGACAGGGACAAACTATGGCTACACCTTC

v_call: TRBV19
d_call: .
clone_size: .
j_call: TRBJ1-5
cdr3_length: 12
cdr3_aa: CASRGSNQPQHF
cdr3_nt: TGTGCCAGTAGGGGTAGCAATCAGCCCCAGCATTTT

v_call: TRBV6-6
d_call: .
clone_size: .
j_call: TRBJ2-1
cdr3_length: 14
cdr3_aa: CASSRGPPYNEQFF
cdr3_nt: TGTGCCAGCAGTCGGGGGCCACCCTACAATGAGCAGTTCTTC

v_call: TRBV7-9
d_call: .
clone_size: .
j_call: TRBJ2-2
cdr3_length: 11
cdr3_aa: CASRAEGRLFF
cdr3_nt: TGTGCCAGCAGGGCCGAGGGTCGGCTGTTTTTT

v_call: TRBV6-1
d_call: .
clone_size: .
j_call: TRBJ2-1
cdr3_length: 14
cdr3_aa: CASNPESSYNEQFF
cdr3_nt: TGTGCCAGCAATCCGGAGAGCTCCTACAATGAGCAGTTCTTC

v_call: TRBV7-6
d_call: .
clone_size: .
j_call: TRBJ2-5
cdr3_length: 19
cdr3_aa: CASSSAGAARFLLSETQYF
cdr3_nt: TGTGCCAGCAGCTCAGCCGGGGCGGCTAGGTTTTTGCTGTCGGAGACCCAGTACTTC